This T cell receptor (beta chain) was identified during a study of blood T cell repertoires in COVID-19. Study-level background: COVID-19 samples, acute and convalescent, were from the United States, Italy and Spain. The cDNA or gDNA used as material had been derived from T cells, B-cell-depleted T cells, or PBMCs.

V gave up 2 bases and J gave up 10 bases, with 15 bases separating them. This CDR3 has 14 residues. Germline-derived CDR1 and CDR2 are GTSNPN and SVGIG (reference sequence). Study processing details: Reference gene primer amplification gave nucleated cell count estimates. Assay: immunoSEQ multiplex PCR; the TCRdb copy retains only in-frame clones and omits some. D and trimming were read from the DNA, whereas the V and J calls and clone size are those reported in that table. Counted here are 100,000 to 150,000 clones, about four fifths occurring once; the ten biggest clones make up 1.4% to 1.5%. The sequence came from a man in his 60s with acute or convalescent COVID-19. The rearrangement joins TRBV30 to TRBJ1-6, with a possible D match to TRBD1 (5 bases). Material: peripheral blood. CDR3 DNA sequence: TGTGCCTGGAGTTTGGACATAAAACTGTCACCCCTCCACTTT. Translation: CAWSLDIKLSPLHF.